The rows below give T cell receptor beta chains drawn from one sample of a study of blood T cell repertoires in COVID-19. Measured with immunoSEQ multiplex PCR; TCRdb has only the in-frame clones, and not every one. The sample yields 200,000 to 300,000 clones, around 84% seen once. Sequences were obtained from peripheral blood. These receptors all stem from a woman aged 55-70 years with COVID-19, enrolled during active disease. Both conserved end residues are part of each CDR3. Each record gives: J gene, clone size, D gene, V gene, CDR3 protein, CDR3 DNA. The D gene is left open where the match is weak. Part of the rows lack a size; the others show once, few, many or a class for expanded clones.

>TRBJ2-3|-|TRBD1|TRBV2
CASRSGTGKGLTDTQYF
TGTGCCAGCAGGTCCGGGACAGGGAAAGGTCTCACAGATACGCAGTATTTT
>TRBJ2-6|-|-|TRBV9
CASSAHNSGANVLTF
TGTGCCAGCAGCGCTCACAACTCTGGGGCCAACGTCCTGACTTTC
>TRBJ2-3|-|-|TRBV11-2
CASSFLLAEVPDTQYF
TGTGCCAGCAGCTTTCTTCTGGCGGAGGTTCCAGATACGCAGTATTTT
>TRBJ2-6|-|-|TRBV7-2
CASSLVVGTGANVLTF
TGTGCCAGCAGCTTAGTGGTGGGCACTGGGGCCAACGTCCTGACTTTC
>TRBJ2-3|few|TRBD2|TRBV5-6
CASSLASGSTDTQYF
TGTGCCAGCAGCTTGGCTAGCGGGAGCACAGATACGCAGTATTTT
>TRBJ2-2|-|-|TRBV28
CASTLDSTNTGELFF
TGTGCCAGCACCCTCGACAGTACGAACACCGGGGAGCTGTTTTTT
>TRBJ2-6|-|-|TRBV5-1
CASSPDTHGANVLTF
TGCGCCAGCAGTCCTGACACCCACGGGGCCAACGTCCTGACTTTC
>TRBJ2-1|-|TRBD2|TRBV6-2/TRBV6-3
CASSTPFREGPGEQFF
TGTGCCAGCAGTACCCCCTTTCGGGAGGGCCCCGGTGAGCAGTTCTTC
>TRBJ2-2|-|TRBD2|TRBV7-3
CASSSSGAGELFF
TGTGCCAGCAGCTCGAGCGGGGCCGGGGAGCTGTTTTTT
>TRBJ2-2|once|-|TRBV10-3
CAISEQDITGTGELFF
TGTGCCATCAGTGAGCAGGACATAACCGGAACCGGGGAGCTGTTTTTT
>TRBJ1-2|-|-|TRBV20-1
CSASWGGDGYTF
TGCAGTGCTAGTTGGGGAGGGGATGGCTACACCTTC
>TRBJ1-2|-|TRBD1|TRBV6-5
CASFGGNRGLRGYTF
TGTGCCAGCTTTGGGGGAAACAGGGGGCTGCGAGGCTACACCTTC
>TRBJ2-7|-|-|TRBV5-5
CASSLARGYEQYF
TGTGCCAGCAGCTTGGCCAGGGGCTACGAGCAGTACTTC
>TRBJ2-3|once|TRBD2|TRBV7-3
CASSPGPGTSGSTDTQYF
TGTGCCAGCAGCCCAGGCCCCGGGACTAGCGGGAGCACAGATACGCAGTATTTT
>TRBJ2-3|-|TRBD1|TRBV5-4
CASSLRAGGMVDTQYF
TGTGCCAGCAGCTTGAGGGCAGGGGGCATGGTAGATACGCAGTATTTT
>TRBJ2-2|-|TRBD2|TRBV5-4
CASSTRTSETGELFF
TGTGCCAGCAGCACCCGGACTAGCGAGACCGGGGAGCTGTTTTTT
>TRBJ1-2|-|TRBD1|TRBV5-1
CASSLAPTRGGGYTF
TGCGCCAGCAGCTTGGCCCCAACTAGAGGGGGCGGCTACACCTTC
>TRBJ2-7|-|-|TRBV30
CAWAPGVEIGEQYF
TGTGCCTGGGCTCCGGGAGTCGAGATAGGCGAGCAGTACTTC
>TRBJ2-7|few|TRBD2|TRBV6-5
CASGLAGYEQYF
TGTGCCAGCGGACTAGCGGGTTACGAGCAGTACTTC
>TRBJ1-1|once|-|TRBV7-2
CASSVTGAKMNTEAFF
TGTGCCAGCAGCGTCACAGGAGCAAAAATGAACACTGAAGCTTTCTTT
>TRBJ1-5|-|-|TRBV6-2/TRBV6-3
CASSYSQDLGPQHF
TGTGCCAGCAGTTACTCACAGGACCTGGGGCCCCAGCATTTT
>TRBJ1-4|-|-|TRBV7-2
CASSSPRGGVEKLFF
TGTGCCAGCAGCTCCCCGAGGGGGGGGGTTGAAAAACTGTTTTTT
>TRBJ1-1|once|-|TRBV7-9
CASSLVAGTEAFF
TGTGCCAGCAGCTTAGTGGCGGGGACTGAAGCTTTCTTT
>TRBJ2-7|-|TRBD2|TRBV6-5
CASSSLAGGWDEQYF
TGTGCCAGCAGTTCCCTAGCGGGAGGTTGGGACGAGCAGTACTTC
>TRBJ2-3|few|TRBD2|TRBV4-2
CASSRSSGSTDTQYF
TGTGCCAGCAGTCGATCCAGCGGGAGTACAGATACGCAGTATTTT
>TRBJ2-3|-|-|TRBV7-2
CASSLLVGAASTDTQYF
TGTGCCAGCAGCCTACTTGTGGGAGCAGCTAGCACAGATACGCAGTATTTT
>TRBJ2-3|-|TRBD2|TRBV4-2
CASSQVTGGRISTDTQYF
TGTGCCAGCAGCCAAGTCACGGGAGGCCGGATTAGCACAGATACGCAGTATTTT
>TRBJ1-1|-|TRBD1|TRBV27
CASSLRGTGGLMNTEAFF
TGTGCCAGCAGTTTAAGGGGGACAGGGGGCCTTATGAACACTGAAGCTTTCTTT
>TRBJ1-1|-|-|TRBV5-4
CASSPGRGGGARTEAFF
TGTGCCAGCAGCCCCGGCCGTGGTGGGGGGGCGCGCACTGAAGCTTTCTTT
>TRBJ1-1|-|-|TRBV4-2
CASSQSLTVEAFF
TGTGCCAGCAGCCAAAGTCTCACAGTTGAAGCTTTCTTT
>TRBJ2-7|-|TRBD2|TRBV5-1
CASSLVASGGYEQYF
TGCGCCAGCAGCTTGGTTGCTAGCGGGGGCTACGAGCAGTACTTC
>TRBJ2-1|-|TRBD2|TRBV24-1
CATSDPGLAKGHEQFF
TGTGCCACCAGTGACCCAGGACTAGCGAAAGGTCATGAGCAGTTCTTC
>TRBJ2-2|few|-|TRBV9
CASSPHWTGELFF
TGTGCCAGCAGCCCCCACTGGACCGGGGAGCTGTTTTTT
>TRBJ2-7|-|TRBD1|TRBV2
CASSSDRFNSYEQYF
TGTGCCAGCAGTTCGGACAGGTTCAACTCCTACGAGCAGTACTTC
>TRBJ2-1|-|TRBD2|TRBV12-3/TRBV12-4
CASSGGSNEQFF
TGTGCCAGCAGTGGCGGGAGTAATGAGCAGTTCTTC
>TRBJ2-7|-|TRBD2|TRBV28
CASSPTSGRATYEQYF
TGTGCCAGCAGTCCGACTAGCGGGAGGGCCACCTACGAGCAGTACTTC
>TRBJ2-5|-|-|TRBV6-2/TRBV6-3
CASSSQRETQYF
TGTGCCAGCAGTTCCCAGCGAGAGACCCAGTACTTC
>TRBJ2-2|-|-|TRBV15
CATSRGGTGELFF
TGTGCCACCAGCAGAGGAGGGACCGGGGAGCTGTTTTTT
>TRBJ1-6|-|TRBD1|TRBV2
CASSPRDSNSPLHF
TGTGCCAGCAGTCCCAGGGACAGTAATTCACCCCTCCACTTT
>TRBJ1-5|few|TRBD1|TRBV30
CACGQDSNQPQHF
TGTGCCTGCGGACAGGATAGCAATCAGCCCCAGCATTTT
>TRBJ2-1|-|TRBD2|TRBV4-2
CASSQDKASGHNEQFF
TGTGCCAGCAGCCAAGATAAGGCTAGCGGGCACAATGAGCAGTTCTTC
>TRBJ2-1|-|TRBD1|TRBV5-6
CASSFYGTGYNEQFF
TGTGCCAGCAGCTTTTACGGGACAGGCTACAATGAGCAGTTCTTC
>TRBJ1-2|-|TRBD1|TRBV9
CASSTRQGSYGYTF
TGTGCCAGCAGCACCCGACAGGGAAGCTATGGCTACACCTTC
>TRBJ1-1|-|-|TRBV20-1
CSASRGGEAFF
TGCAGTGCTAGCCGTGGGGGGGAAGCTTTCTTT
>TRBJ2-2|-|-|TRBV5-1
CASSPRGIVGELFF
TGCGCCAGCAGCCCTCGGGGGATCGTCGGGGAGCTGTTTTTT
>TRBJ1-1|-|TRBD1|TRBV11-2
CASSGTGTGNTEAFF
TGTGCCAGCAGCGGAACCGGGACAGGGAACACTGAAGCTTTCTTT
>TRBJ1-2|-|TRBD1|TRBV28
CASATGDYGYTF
TGTGCCAGCGCGACAGGGGACTATGGCTACACCTTC
>TRBJ2-1|-|TRBD2|TRBV27
CASSLLTQRGGRYEQFF
TGTGCCAGCAGTTTACTCACGCAGCGGGGAGGGAGGTATGAGCAGTTCTTC